The rows below give T cell receptor beta chains drawn from one sample of a study of cytomegalovirus exposure and HLA in healthy donors. Assay used: immunoSEQ multiplex PCR; TCRdb lists only in-frame clones, some missing. The sample yields approximately 150,000 clones, around 9.6% seen once. Specimen: PBMCs. Source of these receptors: a male donor in good health and CMV-seronegative. The CDR3 runs from the conserved cysteine through the conserved F or W. The order of the fields is J gene, CDR3 length, D gene, V gene, clone size, CDR3 protein, CDR3 DNA. D genes are given only for firm matches. Size values are once, few and many counts, or a class for expanded clones, and some rows have none.

J gene: TRBJ1-6; CDR3 length: 15; D gene: TRBD1; V gene: TRBV5-1; clone size: few; CDR3 protein: CASSPPGQGESPLHF; CDR3 DNA: TGCGCCAGCAGTCCCCCGGGACAGGGCGAGTCACCCCTCCACTTT
J gene: TRBJ1-5; CDR3 length: 14; D gene: TRBD1; V gene: TRBV6-1; clone size: few; CDR3 protein: CASSRTGDNQPQHF; CDR3 DNA: TGTGCCAGCTCCAGGACAGGGGACAATCAGCCCCAGCATTTT
J gene: TRBJ2-1; CDR3 length: 17; D gene: TRBD2; V gene: TRBV18; clone size: NA; CDR3 protein: CASSAVPAGVGLNEQFF; CDR3 DNA: TGTGCCAGCTCAGCGGTTCCGGCGGGAGTGGGGCTCAATGAGCAGTTCTTC
J gene: TRBJ1-1; CDR3 length: 15; D gene: NA; V gene: TRBV6-5; clone size: NA; CDR3 protein: CASSYRGGTDTEAFF; CDR3 DNA: TGTGCCAGCAGTTACAGGGGGGGCACGGACACTGAAGCTTTCTTT
J gene: TRBJ1-6; CDR3 length: 12; D gene: NA; V gene: TRBV25-1; clone size: few; CDR3 protein: CASRTGDSPLHF; CDR3 DNA: TGTGCCAGCAGGACAGGAGATTCACCCCTCCACTTT
J gene: TRBJ1-2; CDR3 length: 11; D gene: NA; V gene: TRBV29-1; clone size: few; CDR3 protein: CSVDVAYGYTF; CDR3 DNA: TGCAGCGTTGACGTGGCCTATGGCTACACCTTC
J gene: TRBJ1-2; CDR3 length: 16; D gene: TRBD1; V gene: TRBV19; clone size: NA; CDR3 protein: CASSIDLRGLDYGYTF; CDR3 DNA: TGTGCCAGTAGTATTGACCTCAGGGGGCTGGACTATGGCTACACCTTC
J gene: TRBJ1-2; CDR3 length: 17; D gene: TRBD1; V gene: TRBV7-6; clone size: NA; CDR3 protein: CASSLESPGTANYGYTF; CDR3 DNA: TGTGCCAGCAGCTTAGAAAGCCCGGGGACAGCTAACTATGGCTACACCTTC
J gene: TRBJ2-2; CDR3 length: 15; D gene: TRBD1; V gene: TRBV25-1; clone size: few; CDR3 protein: CASSVQGAYTGELFF; CDR3 DNA: TGTGCCAGCAGTGTCCAGGGGGCGTATACCGGGGAGCTGTTTTTT
J gene: TRBJ1-1; CDR3 length: 13; D gene: NA; V gene: TRBV11-3; clone size: few; CDR3 protein: CASSLDGSTEAFF; CDR3 DNA: TGTGCCAGCAGCTTAGACGGGAGCACTGAAGCTTTCTTT
J gene: TRBJ1-2; CDR3 length: 14; D gene: NA; V gene: TRBV21-1; clone size: once; CDR3 protein: CASSPGIPNYGYTF; CDR3 DNA: TGTGCCAGCAGCCCCGGGATCCCTAACTATGGCTACACCTTC
J gene: TRBJ1-2; CDR3 length: 14; D gene: NA; V gene: TRBV9; clone size: few; CDR3 protein: CASSEDSRDGGYTF; CDR3 DNA: TGTGCCAGCAGCGAGGACTCACGCGACGGTGGCTACACCTTC
J gene: TRBJ1-4; CDR3 length: 16; D gene: NA; V gene: TRBV7-9; clone size: few; CDR3 protein: CASSFGRFGVNEKLFF; CDR3 DNA: TGTGCCAGCAGCTTTGGGCGTTTCGGGGTGAATGAAAAACTGTTTTTT
J gene: TRBJ1-1; CDR3 length: 12; D gene: NA; V gene: TRBV13; clone size: few; CDR3 protein: CASSPGRGEAFF; CDR3 DNA: TGTGCCAGCAGCCCCGGGCGGGGTGAAGCTTTCTTT
J gene: TRBJ2-2; CDR3 length: 16; D gene: NA; V gene: TRBV19; clone size: NA; CDR3 protein: CASSISPVVNTGELFF; CDR3 DNA: TGTGCCAGTAGTATAAGTCCGGTGGTGAACACCGGGGAGCTGTTTTTT
J gene: TRBJ1-6; CDR3 length: 14; D gene: TRBD1; V gene: TRBV7-3; clone size: NA; CDR3 protein: CASSITGEGSPLHF; CDR3 DNA: TGTGCCAGCAGCATTACAGGGGAAGGATCACCCCTCCACTTT
J gene: TRBJ1-6; CDR3 length: 15; D gene: NA; V gene: TRBV28; clone size: NA; CDR3 protein: CATSTKGEGNSPLHF; CDR3 DNA: TGTGCCACCTCAACCAAGGGAGAGGGTAATTCACCCCTCCACTTT
J gene: TRBJ1-1; CDR3 length: 15; D gene: TRBD1; V gene: TRBV2; clone size: NA; CDR3 protein: CASSVYGQGASEAFF; CDR3 DNA: TGTGCCAGCAGTGTTTACGGACAGGGGGCTAGTGAAGCTTTCTTT
J gene: TRBJ2-1; CDR3 length: 14; D gene: TRBD2; V gene: TRBV6-6; clone size: NA; CDR3 protein: CASSYEAGVNEQFF; CDR3 DNA: TGTGCCAGCAGTTACGAAGCGGGAGTCAATGAGCAGTTCTTC
J gene: TRBJ2-5; CDR3 length: 12; D gene: NA; V gene: TRBV29-1; clone size: NA; CDR3 protein: CSVRSGQETQYF; CDR3 DNA: TGCAGCGTGCGGAGCGGGCAAGAGACCCAGTACTTC
J gene: TRBJ2-2; CDR3 length: 16; D gene: NA; V gene: TRBV19; clone size: few; CDR3 protein: CASSIARQARTGELFF; CDR3 DNA: TGTGCCAGTAGTATAGCCCGACAGGCCAGGACCGGGGAGCTGTTTTTT
J gene: TRBJ2-1; CDR3 length: 15; D gene: TRBD2; V gene: TRBV11-2; clone size: NA; CDR3 protein: CASSKGTRKYSEQFF; CDR3 DNA: TGTGCCAGCAGCAAAGGGACTAGAAAGTACAGTGAGCAGTTCTTC
J gene: TRBJ2-2; CDR3 length: 13; D gene: TRBD2; V gene: TRBV6-5; clone size: few; CDR3 protein: CASSGGGPGELFF; CDR3 DNA: TGTGCCAGCAGTGGGGGGGGACCCGGGGAGCTGTTTTTT
J gene: TRBJ2-3; CDR3 length: 15; D gene: NA; V gene: TRBV9; clone size: NA; CDR3 protein: CASSAEGVNTDTQYF; CDR3 DNA: TGTGCCAGCAGCGCTGAGGGGGTAAACACAGATACGCAGTATTTT
J gene: TRBJ2-7; CDR3 length: 15; D gene: TRBD2; V gene: TRBV7-2; clone size: NA; CDR3 protein: CASSQRLAGASEQYF; CDR3 DNA: TGTGCCAGCAGCCAACGACTAGCGGGAGCTAGTGAGCAGTACTTC
J gene: TRBJ1-1; CDR3 length: 15; D gene: TRBD1; V gene: TRBV4-3; clone size: NA; CDR3 protein: CASSQDLGTGREAFF; CDR3 DNA: TGCGCCAGCAGCCAAGATCTTGGGACAGGGAGGGAAGCTTTCTTT
J gene: TRBJ2-2; CDR3 length: 16; D gene: NA; V gene: TRBV27; clone size: few; CDR3 protein: CASRPRQGENTGELFF; CDR3 DNA: TGTGCCAGCAGACCCAGGCAAGGCGAGAACACCGGGGAGCTGTTTTTT
J gene: TRBJ1-1; CDR3 length: 16; D gene: NA; V gene: TRBV6-5; clone size: few; CDR3 protein: CASSYRIGAGDTEAFF; CDR3 DNA: TGTGCCAGCAGTTACCGTATCGGGGCAGGGGACACTGAAGCTTTCTTT
J gene: TRBJ2-3; CDR3 length: 14; D gene: TRBD1; V gene: TRBV19; clone size: few; CDR3 protein: CASSGTGSEDTQYF; CDR3 DNA: TGTGCCAGTAGTGGGACAGGGAGCGAAGATACGCAGTATTTT
J gene: TRBJ1-1; CDR3 length: 14; D gene: NA; V gene: TRBV7-9; clone size: few; CDR3 protein: CASSLGGRPTEAFF; CDR3 DNA: TGTGCCAGCAGCTTGGGGGGACGGCCGACTGAAGCTTTCTTT
J gene: TRBJ1-6; CDR3 length: 16; D gene: NA; V gene: TRBV4-1; clone size: NA; CDR3 protein: CASSPFAGGRNSPLHF; CDR3 DNA: TGCGCCAGCAGCCCGTTTGCGGGGGGTAGGAATTCACCCCTCCACTTT
J gene: TRBJ2-2; CDR3 length: 13; D gene: NA; V gene: TRBV9; clone size: NA; CDR3 protein: CASSIDYTGELFF; CDR3 DNA: TGTGCCAGCAGCATTGACTACACCGGGGAGCTGTTTTTT
J gene: TRBJ2-1; CDR3 length: 14; D gene: TRBD2; V gene: TRBV2; clone size: few; CDR3 protein: CATLGGTSSKEQFF; CDR3 DNA: TGTGCCACACTTGGGGGGACTAGCTCTAAGGAGCAGTTCTTC
J gene: TRBJ2-5; CDR3 length: 16; D gene: TRBD1; V gene: TRBV9; clone size: few; CDR3 protein: CASSVGPTGAGETQYF; CDR3 DNA: TGTGCCAGCAGCGTAGGCCCGACAGGGGCGGGGGAGACCCAGTACTTC
J gene: TRBJ1-2; CDR3 length: 14; D gene: NA; V gene: TRBV9; clone size: few; CDR3 protein: CASSVAGGAYDYTF; CDR3 DNA: TGTGCCAGCAGCGTAGCGGGGGGCGCTTATGACTACACCTTC
J gene: TRBJ1-1; CDR3 length: 13; D gene: NA; V gene: TRBV5-1; clone size: few; CDR3 protein: CASSPAGDTEAFF; CDR3 DNA: TGCGCCAGCAGCCCTGCAGGGGATACTGAAGCTTTCTTT
J gene: TRBJ2-7; CDR3 length: 17; D gene: TRBD2; V gene: TRBV7-3; clone size: few; CDR3 protein: CASSLRGSGGTSYEQYF; CDR3 DNA: TGTGCCAGCAGCTTAAGGGGTAGCGGGGGGACCTCCTACGAGCAGTACTTC
J gene: TRBJ2-3; CDR3 length: 15; D gene: NA; V gene: TRBV19; clone size: once; CDR3 protein: CASSLTSNSGDTQYF; CDR3 DNA: TGTGCCAGTAGTTTGACTAGTAATTCGGGAGATACGCAGTATTTT
J gene: TRBJ1-4; CDR3 length: 13; D gene: NA; V gene: TRBV28; clone size: few; CDR3 protein: CASRGREYAGLFF; CDR3 DNA: TGTGCCAGCAGGGGGCGGGAATATGCAGGGCTGTTTTTT
J gene: TRBJ2-7; CDR3 length: 14; D gene: TRBD1; V gene: TRBV7-3; clone size: NA; CDR3 protein: CASSSTGGGDEQYF; CDR3 DNA: TGTGCCAGCAGCTCGACAGGGGGCGGCGACGAGCAGTACTTC
J gene: TRBJ2-1; CDR3 length: 16; D gene: TRBD1; V gene: TRBV4-2; clone size: NA; CDR3 protein: CASSQDLQGSYNEQFF; CDR3 DNA: TGTGCCAGCAGCCAAGATTTACAGGGGAGCTACAATGAGCAGTTCTTC
J gene: TRBJ2-7; CDR3 length: 16; D gene: TRBD2; V gene: TRBV6-6; clone size: few; CDR3 protein: CASSYRTSGSVHEQYF; CDR3 DNA: TGTGCCAGCAGTTACCGGACTAGCGGGAGTGTACACGAGCAGTACTTC
J gene: TRBJ2-7; CDR3 length: 15; D gene: NA; V gene: TRBV7-9; clone size: NA; CDR3 protein: CASSPRGDTSYEQYF; CDR3 DNA: TGTGCCAGCAGCCCCCGGGGGGACACCTCCTACGAGCAGTACTTC
J gene: TRBJ2-7; CDR3 length: 18; D gene: TRBD2; V gene: TRBV7-8; clone size: NA; CDR3 protein: CASSSPLRLAGVPYEQYF; CDR3 DNA: TGTGCCAGCAGCTCGCCTCTTAGACTAGCGGGAGTTCCCTACGAGCAGTACTTC
J gene: TRBJ2-2; CDR3 length: 17; D gene: TRBD1; V gene: TRBV4-1; clone size: few; CDR3 protein: CASSQGTGGAGTGELFF; CDR3 DNA: TGCGCCAGCAGCCAAGGGACAGGGGGCGCCGGGACCGGGGAGCTGTTTTTT
J gene: TRBJ2-7; CDR3 length: 14; D gene: TRBD1; V gene: TRBV9; clone size: few; CDR3 protein: CASSEGQASYEQYF; CDR3 DNA: TGTGCCAGCAGCGAAGGACAGGCCTCCTACGAGCAGTACTTC
J gene: TRBJ2-7; CDR3 length: 14; D gene: TRBD2; V gene: TRBV19; clone size: once; CDR3 protein: CASSMGGVSYEQYF; CDR3 DNA: TGTGCCAGTAGTATGGGGGGGGTCTCCTACGAGCAGTACTTC
J gene: TRBJ2-7; CDR3 length: 16; D gene: NA; V gene: TRBV4-2; clone size: NA; CDR3 protein: CASSQDPGRSSYEQYF; CDR3 DNA: TGTGCCAGCAGCCAAGACCCGGGGAGGTCATCCTACGAGCAGTACTTC
J gene: TRBJ1-1; CDR3 length: 17; D gene: TRBD1; V gene: TRBV6-4; clone size: NA; CDR3 protein: CASRGSTGGGYRTEAFF; CDR3 DNA: TGTGCCAGCAGGGGATCAACAGGGGGAGGATATCGAACTGAAGCTTTCTTT
J gene: TRBJ1-6; CDR3 length: 15; D gene: NA; V gene: TRBV25-1; clone size: NA; CDR3 protein: CASSEYGGIGSPLHF; CDR3 DNA: TGTGCCAGCAGTGAATATGGGGGGATTGGGTCACCCCTCCACTTT
J gene: TRBJ1-1; CDR3 length: 15; D gene: NA; V gene: TRBV27; clone size: NA; CDR3 protein: CASSFLDRSNTEAFF; CDR3 DNA: TGTGCCAGCAGTTTTCTCGACAGGAGCAACACTGAAGCTTTCTTT
J gene: TRBJ2-7; CDR3 length: 14; D gene: TRBD1; V gene: TRBV5-5; clone size: few; CDR3 protein: CASSLLGQGDEQYF; CDR3 DNA: TGTGCCAGCAGCTTACTTGGCCAGGGGGACGAGCAGTACTTC
J gene: TRBJ2-3; CDR3 length: 15; D gene: TRBD2; V gene: TRBV2; clone size: NA; CDR3 protein: CASSQSGDPTDTQYF; CDR3 DNA: TGTGCCAGCAGTCAAAGCGGGGACCCCACAGATACGCAGTATTTT
J gene: TRBJ1-5; CDR3 length: 16; D gene: TRBD1; V gene: TRBV15; clone size: few; CDR3 protein: CATKAKGQGAYQPQHF; CDR3 DNA: TGTGCCACCAAAGCCAAGGGGCAGGGGGCCTATCAGCCCCAGCATTTT
J gene: TRBJ1-1; CDR3 length: 17; D gene: TRBD1; V gene: TRBV11-2; clone size: NA; CDR3 protein: CASSHLGQGEWDTEAFF; CDR3 DNA: TGTGCCAGCAGCCACCTCGGACAGGGGGAGTGGGACACTGAAGCTTTCTTT